Listed here are 21 T cell receptor beta chains from one sample, sequenced in a study of T cell repertoires in cytomegalovirus infection. One entry per CDR3 protein, called by TCRdb with MiXCR from the reads. This table holds over 45,000 distinct CDR3 sequences, about a fifth found once. These receptors are not linked to any known antigen. The sequences come from CD8+ T cells from cultured PBMCs, collected from culture after CMV antigen stimulation. Receptor source: a human donor in good health (CMV status not recorded). Some clones in this sample may be carry-over from other donors' samples.

This chain joins TRBV10-3 and TRBJ1-2; TRBD1 agrees at 9 bases. Unmatched junction bases numbered 9, after V lost 2 bases and J lost 8 bases. The CDR3 covers 15 residues. CDR1 ENHRY and CDR2 SYGVKD come from the germline V gene. The DNA of the CDR3 is TGTGCCATCAGTGAGAACTCACAGGGGGCTCGGGGCTACACCTTC. This codes for CAISENSQGARGYTF.

In its sample, this clonotype was seen a few times. The chain joins TRBV6-6 to TRBJ1-5; the D is unclear. The V and J ends lost 0 bases and 0 bases respectively, with 15 bases between them. The germline V gene has CDR1 MNHNY and CDR2 SVGAGI (reference sequence). The CDR3 contains 18 residues. CDR3 protein: CASSYSMASEDSNQPQHF. DNA for the CDR3: TGTGCCAGCAGTTACTCAATGGCCAGCGAGGATAGCAATCAGCCCCAGCATTTT.

A few counts support this clonotype. The chain couples TRBV6-2 or TRBV6-3 to TRBJ2-1, with TRBD2 matching 8 bases. Germline V gives CDR1 MNHEY, CDR2 SVGEGT. J was trimmed by 3 bases and V by 2 bases; bases with no gene match: 6. The CDR3 is made up of 16 amino acids. The CDR3, as DNA: TGTGCCAGCAGTTACGGGGCGGGAGGAAACTACAATGAGCAGTTCTTC. As protein: CASSYGAGGNYNEQFF.

This clonotype was picked up many times. CDR3 sequence reads: CASSDPFEETTDTQYF. The CDR3 nucleotides read TGTGCCAGCAGTGACCCTTTTGAGGAGACTACAGATACGCAGTATTTT. The chain is built from TRBV2 and TRBJ2-3; D is undetermined. The germline CDR1 and CDR2 sequences are SNHLY and FYNNEI. Trimming stripped 3 bases from V and 3 bases from J, with 16 bases between. This CDR3 is built from 16 residues. Looking up the rest from reference TRBV2 and TRBJ2-3 gives the full variable domain: EPEVTQTPSHQVTQMGQEVILRCVPISNHLYFYWYRQILGQKVEFLVSFYNNEISEKSEIFDDQFSVERPDGSNFTLKIRSTKLEDSAMYFCASSDPFEETTDTQYFGPGTRLTVL.

The J gene is TRBJ2-7, the V gene TRBV4-3, with a tentative D call TRBD1 (5 bases). V lost 0 bases to trimming and J lost 5 bases, with 14 bases between them. Per germline, CDR1 LGHNA and CDR2 YSLEER. There are 15 residues in the CDR3. Here the CDR3 DNA reads TGCGCCAGCAGCCAAGAATCCCAGGGTACCGACGAGCAGTACTTC. Protein product: CASSQESQGTDEQYF.

The V gene is TRBV11-2, the J gene TRBJ2-2, with D possibly TRBD1 on 6 matching bases. This CDR3 comprises 15 residues. The V gene lost 1 base and the J gene lost 5 bases, with 11 bases spanning the gap. Germline V lookup: CDR1 SGHAT, CDR2 FQNNGV. CDR3 sequence: CASSLVSGDTGELFF. In nucleotides, the CDR3 is TGTGCCAGCAGCTTAGTCTCAGGGGATACCGGGGAGCTGTTTTTT.

The chain joins TRBV6-1 to TRBJ2-3; possibly TRBD2 for D (6 bases). V was cut by 2 bases and J by 0 bases, with 12 bases left in between. The CDR3 consists of 16 residues. Germline assignment: CDR1 MNHNS and CDR2 SASEGT. The CDR3 reads CASSEKAGGSTDTQYF. CDR3 in DNA: TGTGCCAGCAGTGAAAAGGCTGGGGGGAGCACAGATACGCAGTATTTT.

This clonotype was detected many times. The rearrangement joins TRBV11-2 to TRBJ2-1; D is uncertain. CDR3 size: 14 residues. Germline assignment: CDR1 SGHAT and CDR2 FQNNGV. Trimming took 5 bases from V and 6 from J, leaving 14 bases between them. The chain's CDR3 is CASSPRAMGNEQFF. The CDR3 DNA is TGTGCCAGCAGCCCCCGGGCAATGGGCAATGAGCAGTTCTTC.

The chain employs TRBV7-9 and TRBJ2-1; D might be TRBD2 (5 bases). Germline V CDR1 and CDR2: SEHNR, FQNEAQ (reference sequence). Trimming removed 1 base from V and 0 bases from J, with 16 bases in between. The CDR3 runs to 18 residues. CDR3 in amino acids: CASSLDGGSGSSYNEQFF. The CDR3 DNA reads TGTGCCAGCAGCTTAGACGGTGGGAGCGGAAGCTCCTACAATGAGCAGTTCTTC.

The V and J genes are TRBV7-2 and TRBJ2-1, with TRBD1 matching over 8 bases. This CDR3 is 15 amino acids long. Germline trimming cut 4 bases from V and 3 bases from J; bases unmatched to any gene: 5. The germline gives CDR1 SGHTA, CDR2 FQGNSA. CDR3 coding DNA: TGTGCCAGCAGCTCTGGACAGGGTCTCTACAATGAGCAGTTCTTC. Residues: CASSSGQGLYNEQFF.

The chain's CDR3 is CASTPSGGDQETQYF. CDR3 DNA sequence: TGTGCCAGCACCCCGTCAGGAGGGGACCAAGAGACCCAGTACTTC. This chain connects TRBV6-5 to TRBJ2-5; D is perhaps TRBD2 (6 bases). Germline lookup yields CDR1 MNHEY and CDR2 SVGAGI. The ends were cut back, 7 bases at V and 0 bases at J, with 15 bases in the middle. The CDR3 has 15 amino acids.

This clonotype was counted between two and nine times. V and J are TRBV5-5 and TRBJ1-2, with D uncertain. This CDR3 has 12 residues. V lost 0 bases, J lost 5 bases, and 5 bases lay in between. Germline CDR1 SGHKS, CDR2 YYEKEE (reference sequence). The CDR3 here is CASSLEQYGYTF. The CDR3 DNA sequence: TGTGCCAGCAGCTTGGAACAGTATGGCTACACCTTC. The full variable domain, rest sourced from reference TRBV5-5 and TRBJ1-2, is DAGVTQSPTHLIKTRGQQVTLRCSPISGHKSVSWYQQVLGQGPQFIFQYYEKEERGRGNFPDRFSARQFPNYSSELNVNALLLGDSALYLCASSLEQYGYTFGSGTRLTVV.

The V and J genes are TRBV28 and TRBJ2-4; no clear D gene. V lost 5 bases, J lost 0 bases, and 11 bases lay in between. The germline V gene has CDR1 MDHEN and CDR2 SYDVKM. The CDR3 has 15 residues. CDR3 DNA sequence: TGTGCCAGCAGTCCAGGATACCTAGCCAAAAACATTCAGTACTTC. It yields the protein CASSPGYLAKNIQYF.

This clonotype was counted between two and nine times. The V and J genes are TRBV10-3 and TRBJ2-3; D is uncertain. Germline V lookup: CDR1 ENHRY, CDR2 SYGVKD. The CDR3 spans 14 residues. V lost 4 bases, J lost 1 base, and 9 bases lay in between. CDR3 in amino acids: CAISGTGGTDTQYF. The CDR3 DNA sequence: TGTGCCATCAGTGGTACTGGGGGCACAGATACGCAGTATTTT.

The V gene is TRBV7-2, the J gene TRBJ2-7; TRBD2 agrees at 10 bases. The V segment lost 4 bases and the J segment 2 bases; nucleotides outside the gene matches: 2. Germline V lookup: CDR1 SGHTA, CDR2 FQGNSA. This CDR3 is built from 14 residues. CDR3 bases: TGTGCCAGCAGCTCCAGCGGGAGGGCCTACGAGCAGTACTTC. Protein product: CASSSSGRAYEQYF.

The chain carries TRBV7-9 and TRBJ1-2; D gene uncertain. This CDR3 has 14 amino acids. The V end was cut by 0 bases, the J end by 6 bases, with 11 bases between. Germline V CDR1 and CDR2: SEHNR, FQNEAQ (reference sequence). In DNA, the CDR3 is TGTGCCAGCAGCTTAGCGAACCCGGTGGATGGCTACACCTTC. This codes for CASSLANPVDGYTF. Combining the CDR3 with reference TRBV7-9 and TRBJ1-2 gives the whole variable domain DTGVSQNPRHKITKRGQNVTFRCDPISEHNRLYWYRQTLGQGPEFLTYFQNEAQLEKSRLLSDRFSAERPKGSFSTLEIQRTEQGDSAMYLCASSLANPVDGYTFGSGTRLTVV.

This clonotype has at least ten counts. This chain uses TRBV7-2 with TRBJ1-5; D is ambiguous. Trimming removed 1 base from V and 3 bases from J, with 10 bases in between. The germline CDR1 and CDR2 sequences are SGHTA and FQGNSA. There are 15 residues in the CDR3. The CDR3 sequence: CASSLELSANQPQHF. CDR3 sequence (DNA): TGTGCCAGCAGCTTAGAGTTGTCAGCCAATCAGCCCCAGCATTTT. Complete variable domain (other parts from reference TRBV7-2 and TRBJ1-5): GAGVSQSPSNKVTEKGKDVELRCDPISGHTALYWYRQSLGQGLEFLIYFQGNSAPDKSGLPSDRFSAERTGGSVSTLTIQRTQQEDSAVYLCASSLELSANQPQHFGDGTRLSIL.

CDR3: CASSQPRQGNYEQYF. The CDR3 DNA reads TGTGCCAGCAGTCAGCCGCGACAGGGTAACTACGAGCAGTACTTC. The genes are TRBV28 and TRBJ2-7, with 7 nucleotides matching TRBD1. The CDR3 has 15 amino acids. After removal of 5 bases from V and 3 bases from J, the junction contained 10 bases not matched to a gene. Germline CDR1 is MDHEN and CDR2 is SYDVKM.

In its sample, this clonotype was seen a few times. The chain joins TRBV6-5 to TRBJ2-3; D possibly matches TRBD1 or TRBD2 (6 bases each). This CDR3 is 13 amino acids long. The germline CDR1 and CDR2 sequences are MNHEY and SVGAGI. V was pared by 6 bases and J by 5 bases, with 12 bases between. The CDR3 coding sequence is TGTGCCAGCAGCCACGGGGGCATAGATACGCAGTATTTT. Translating gives CASSHGGIDTQYF.

This clonotype was found a few times. This chain joins TRBV6-1 and TRBJ2-1; D might be TRBD2 (6 bases). CDR3 length: 19 amino acids. V was cut by 6 bases and J by 5 bases, with 29 bases left in between. Germline V gene sequence: CDR1 MNHNS, CDR2 SASEGT. The CDR3 sequence is CASRALVWAGPTLNNEQFF. The CDR3 bases are TGTGCCAGCAGGGCTCTCGTGTGGGCGGGACCCACCCTTAACAATGAGCAGTTCTTC.

The V call is TRBV10-3, the J call TRBJ1-3; D gene uncertain. Trimming removed 4 bases from V and 3 bases from J, with 16 bases in between. Germline loops: CDR1 ENHRY, CDR2 SYGVKD. This CDR3 region has 16 residues. The CDR3 DNA is TGTGCCATCAGTGGGACCCCCGCCGAACGTGGAAACACCATATATTTT. Its translation is CAISGTPAERGNTIYF.